This TCR beta chain is from a study of T cell repertoires in cytomegalovirus infection. Via MiXCR, TCRdb re-called the reads, giving one row per CDR3 protein. The data show approximately 70,000 distinct CDR3 sequences, 20% seen once. The table lists this clonotype with many counts. Its target is not known. Germline V gene data show CDR1 as MNHEY and CDR2 as SMNVEV (reference sequence). CDR3 length equals 16 residues. V was clipped by 0 bases and J by 8 bases; unmatched bases: 8. This chain links TRBV27 with TRBJ2-1, with 9 bases fitting TRBD1. This receptor was identified in a human donor in good health (CMV status not recorded). Some clones in this sample may be carry-over from other donors' samples. The sequences come from CD8+ T cells from cultured PBMCs, collected from culture after CMV antigen stimulation. In DNA form, the CDR3 reads TGTGCCAGCAGTTTATCCGGGACAGGGTACGGCGATGAGCAGTTCTTC. Translated, it gives CASSLSGTGYGDEQFF.